This T cell receptor beta chain derives from a study of cytotoxic CD8 clonotypes in ibrutinib-treated CLL. Study summary: Following treatment for a median roughly 13 months, range 6 to 36, response samples were then taken.

The assay was immunoSEQ multiplex PCR, and TCRdb's table has in-frame clones only and misses some. Among roughly 160,000 clones, roughly four fifths were seen once, and the ten largest hold approximately 2%. The CDR3 length is 13 residues. Looked up from germline, CDR1 is SGHTA and CDR2 is FQGNSA. In regard to this clone: What it recognizes is unknown. Mismatch with germline at one junction end may stem from a read error.

Study observations and caveats: Exceeding age-matched healthy donors, baseline clonality also tracked the counts of circulating CD8+ T cells. Clonality went up at ibrutinib response and then declined back toward baseline at progression. Few clonotypes were public, and these shrank or held steady under treatment.

The chain uses TRBV7-2 and TRBJ1-3; no definite D call. The clonotype was recovered from a human donor with chronic lymphocytic leukemia. The sequenced sample was PBMCs, obtained after 12 months of ibrutinib treatment. Written as DNA, the CDR3 is TGCGGCGGTCAGCTTACGACTGGAAACACCATATATTTT. This gives the protein CGGQLTTGNTIYF.